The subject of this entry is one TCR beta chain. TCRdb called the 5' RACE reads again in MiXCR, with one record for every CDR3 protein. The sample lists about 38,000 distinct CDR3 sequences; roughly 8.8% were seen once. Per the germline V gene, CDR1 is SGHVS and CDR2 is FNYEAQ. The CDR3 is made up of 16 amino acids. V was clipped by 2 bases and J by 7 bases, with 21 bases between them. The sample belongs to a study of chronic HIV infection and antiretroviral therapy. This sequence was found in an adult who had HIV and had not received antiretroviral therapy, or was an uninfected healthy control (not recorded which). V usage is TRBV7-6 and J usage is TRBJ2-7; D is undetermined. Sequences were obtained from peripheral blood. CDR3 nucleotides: TGTGCCAGCAGCTTATTTTCCGGGCCCGACCGTCGGGAGCAGTACTTC. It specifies CASSLFSGPDRREQYF.